These 13 T cell receptor gamma chains were sequenced from one sample in a study of gamma-delta chains in newborns, infants, children. TCRdb reran clone calling via CATT on the reads. The data hold some 1,100 gamma-chain clones, with roughly 49% observed a single time. Sequencing used blood. Every receptor here comes from a child who was a newborn, infant or young child, either healthy, febrile or measles-vaccinated (not recorded which).

This clone has only a few counts. The V and J genes are TRGV9 and TRGJP. The J gene, missing from TCRdb, was assigned here through DNA to germline matching. Losses at the gene ends were 0 bases for V and 9 bases for J; bases not matched to a gene: 5. Germline V gives CDR1 GITISATS, CDR2 ISYDGTV (reference sequence). The CDR3 length is 16 residues. The CDR3 nucleotides read TGTGCCTTGTGGGAGGTGTTTGTGTTGGGCAAAAAAATCAAGGTATTT. Protein sequence: CALWEVFVLGKKIKVF.

Only a few counts were recorded for this clone. CDR3 DNA: TGTGCCTTGTGGGAGCCATCCCCCCAAGAGTTGGGCAAAAAAATCAAGGTATTT. Amino acid sequence: CALWEPSPQELGKKIKVF. The chain carries TRGV9 and TRGJP. Germline matching of the DNA provided the J gene here, since TCRdb leaves it blank. Trimming took 3 bases from V and 4 from J; bases not matched to a gene: 9. Germline V lookup: CDR1 GITISATS, CDR2 ISYDGTV (reference sequence). This CDR3 spans 18 amino acids.

This clone was found a few times. J is TRGJ1 or TRGJ2 and V is TRGV9. The J gene was not available in TCRdb and was assigned here by matching the DNA to germline segments. V lost 5 bases and J lost 0; bases outside the gene matches: 1. Germline CDR1 is GITISATS and CDR2 is ISYDGTV (reference sequence). There are 12 residues in the CDR3. This CDR3 is CALWVNYYKKLF. CDR3 nucleotides: TGTGCCTTGTGGGTGAATTATTATAAGAAACTCTTT.

A few counts support this clone. The CDR3 DNA reads TGTGCCTTGTGGGAGGTAATGGGCAAAAAAATCAAGGTATTT. Its protein is CALWEVMGKKIKVF. The chain has TRGV9 and TRGJP. No J segment appears in TCRdb, so it was assigned here by matching the sequence to germline. CDR3 size: 14 residues. Trimming at V came to 1 base and at J to 11 bases, leaving 2 bases not matched to a gene. Germline loops: CDR1 GITISATS, CDR2 ISYDGTV (reference sequence).

V is TRGV9 and J is TRGJP1. TCRdb leaves out the J gene; it was filled in here by matching the DNA to germline. The CDR3 covers 15 residues. Germline values: CDR1 GITISATS, CDR2 ISYDGTV (reference sequence). V trimming: 4 bases; J trimming: 6 bases; junction bases outside the gene matches: 11. The CDR3 spells CALWEPTQAGWFKIF. The CDR3, as DNA: TGTGCCTTGTGGGAACCCACTCAAGCTGGTTGGTTCAAGATATTT.

This chain joins TRGV9 and TRGJ1 or TRGJ2. The J gene is not listed in TCRdb, so it was assigned here from a DNA match to germline. CDR1 and CDR2 from the germline V gene are GITISATS and ISYDGTV (reference sequence). J was trimmed by 3 bases and V by 1 base; bases with no gene match: 6. There are 14 residues in the CDR3. In DNA, the CDR3 is TGTGCCTTGTGGGAGGTCCGGACTTATTATAAGAAACTCTTT. Translated: CALWEVRTYYKKLF.

The J gene is TRGJP, the V gene TRGV9. Because TCRdb records no J gene, it was assigned here through a match of the DNA to germline. Looked up from germline, CDR1 is GITISATS and CDR2 is ISYDGTV (reference sequence). With V trimmed by 0 bases and J by 6 bases, 5 bases remained unmatched. This CDR3 has 17 residues. CDR3 sequence (DNA): TGTGCCTTGTGGGAGGTGAAAAGAGAGTTGGGCAAAAAAATCAAGGTATTT. As protein: CALWEVKRELGKKIKVF.

The V gene reported is TRGV9; the J gene is uncalled. The germline V gene has CDR1 GITISATS and CDR2 ISYDGTV (reference sequence). The CDR3 is made up of 12 amino acids. In DNA form, the CDR3 reads TGTGCCTTGTGGGATGATTATTATAACAAACTCTTT. It is translated as CALWDDYYNKLF.

A remark on this clone: The same CDR3 can be traced to other DNA sequences in this sample. The V gene call reads TRGV9; no J gene was called. The CDR3 runs 15 residues. Germline V gene sequence: CDR1 GITISATS, CDR2 ISYDGTV (reference sequence). The CDR3 DNA is TGTGCCTTGTGGCTCCAAGAGTTGGGCAAAAAAATAAAGGTATTT. Its protein is CALWLQELGKKIKVF.

This clone came up a few times. Distinct nucleotide sequences in the sample also encode this CDR3. The chain couples TRGV9 to TRGJP. The J gene, left out of TCRdb, was set here by checking the DNA against germline. Trimming took 2 bases from V and 4 from J; bases not matched to a gene: 2. This CDR3 contains 16 residues. The germline CDR1 and CDR2 sequences are GITISATS and ISYDGTV (reference sequence). The chain's CDR3 is CALWEGQELGKKIKVF. In DNA form, the CDR3 reads TGTGCCTTGTGGGAGGGTCAAGAGTTGGGCAAAAAAATCAAGGTATTT.

The gene calls are TRGV9 and TRGJP. The J gene, not given by TCRdb, was assigned here from a germline match of the nucleotide sequence. The CDR3 totals 19 residues. The ends lost 8 bases at V and 4 bases at J; junction bases unmatched: 17. Germline CDR1 reads GITISATS; CDR2 reads ISYDGTV (reference sequence). CDR3 sequence reads: CALYDQIGDQELGKKIKVF. Written as DNA, the CDR3 is TGTGCCTTGTACGACCAGATAGGGGATCAAGAGTTGGGCAAAAAAATCAAGGTATTT.

J is TRGJP and V is TRGV9. No J segment appears in TCRdb, so it was assigned here by matching the sequence to germline. Germline-derived CDR1 and CDR2 are GITISATS and ISYDGTV (reference sequence). The CDR3 contains 20 residues. V was pared by 0 bases and J by 9 bases, with 17 bases of the junction left unmatched. CDR3: CALWEVQVSPLGLGKKIKVF. Here the CDR3 DNA reads TGTGCCTTGTGGGAGGTGCAAGTATCCCCCTTGGGGTTGGGCAAAAAAATCAAGGTATTT.

The CDR3 nucleotides are TGTGCCACCTGGGACGGGCCTACCACTGGTTGGTTCAAGATATTT. Its protein is CATWDGPTTGWFKIF. This rearrangement joins TRGV2 to TRGJP1. No J gene is reported in TCRdb; it was inferred here by comparing the DNA with germline. This CDR3 has 15 residues. In germline, CDR1 is EGSNGY, CDR2 YDSYNSKV. With 0 bases clipped from V and 1 base from J, the junction kept 2 bases outside the gene matches.